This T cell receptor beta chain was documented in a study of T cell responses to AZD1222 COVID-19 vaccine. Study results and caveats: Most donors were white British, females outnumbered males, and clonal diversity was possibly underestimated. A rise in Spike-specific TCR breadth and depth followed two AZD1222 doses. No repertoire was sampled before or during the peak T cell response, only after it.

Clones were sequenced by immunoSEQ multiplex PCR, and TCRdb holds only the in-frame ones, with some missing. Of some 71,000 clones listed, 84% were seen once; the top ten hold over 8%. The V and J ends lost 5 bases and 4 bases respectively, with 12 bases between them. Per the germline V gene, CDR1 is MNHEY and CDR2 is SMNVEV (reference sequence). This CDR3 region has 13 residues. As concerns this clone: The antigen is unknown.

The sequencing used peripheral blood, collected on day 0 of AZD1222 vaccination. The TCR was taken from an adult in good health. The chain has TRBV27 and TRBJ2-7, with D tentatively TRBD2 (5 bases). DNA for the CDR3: TGTGCCAGCAGTGTCGGGGTGGCGTACGAGCAGTACTTC. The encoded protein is CASSVGVAYEQYF.